Given below is one T cell receptor (beta chain) in context. Its specificity is not known. The junction and the germline gene differ at one end; a read error may be behind it. The sample comes from a study of OX40 agonist ivuxolimab in advanced cancers. Germline V lookup: CDR1 ENHRY, CDR2 SYGVKD. The CDR3 contains 11 residues. Measured with immunoSEQ multiplex PCR; TCRdb has only the in-frame clones, and not every one. The repertoire holds about 56,000 clones, with 70% to 85% as singletons. General observations from the study: The study observed clonal expansion of CD4+ and CD8+ blood T cells by week 6 at 0.1 to 3.0 mg/kg.

The chain joins TRBV10-3 to TRBJ2-7; D uncertain. This sample comprised CD4+ or CD8+ T cells sorted from blood, obtained in a trial of the OX40 agonist ivuxolimab. This receptor was taken from an adult with an advanced solid tumor such as melanoma, head and neck, liver or kidney cancer. The DNA for the CDR3 is TGTGCCAGCAGTGAACTCCAGAAGCAGTACTTC. Amino acid sequence: CASSELQKQYF.